This T cell receptor beta chain was identified in a study of T cells in Graves' hyperthyroidism and ophthalmopathy. Study summary: At the time of initial diagnosis and before any treatment, peripheral blood was collected.

Exclusion followed for patients with uncontrolled infection, other autoimmune disease, pregnancy or lactation. The germline V gene encodes CDR1 MDHEN and CDR2 SYDVKM. The CDR3 extends over 17 amino acids. V was pared by 8 bases and J by 0 bases, with 20 bases between. Template material for amplifying TCR beta CDR3 regions consisted of RNA transcripts. The HTBI primer set served for first-round RT-PCR of the TCR CDR3. Each CDR3 protein gets one entry after TCRdb re-called the multiplex PCR reads with MiXCR. Among hundreds of thousands of distinct CDR3 sequences listed, over 12% were seen once. The J gene is TRBJ1-3, the V gene TRBV28; the D gene is possibly TRBD1 (5 bases). The clonotype was recovered from a man aged 50 to 59 with Graves' ophthalmopathy. Sequenced material: blood. CDR3 in DNA: TGTGCCAGCGGCGTCTTTTGGGACCGAAGCTCTGGAAACACCATATATTTT. It specifies CASGVFWDRSSGNTIYF.